This is a list of T cell receptor beta chains from one sample in a study of regulatory T cells in long-lasting Graves disease. Each CDR3 protein is one row after TCRdb ran MiXCR on the multiplex PCR reads. The sample consists of 360,000 or so distinct CDR3 sequences, around 15% of them appearing once. These same data were also listed under a study on T cells in Graves' hyperthyroidism and ophthalmopathy.

The starting material was peripheral blood mononuclear cells (PBMCs), obtained at new diagnosis, from a patient treated with antithyroid drugs. The receptors originated from a woman in her late teens or twenties with Graves disease. Each CDR3 is given with its conserved first and last residue. The D gene is left open where the match is weak. Size is stated for part of the rows, as once, few or many counts, or as a class when the clone is expanded.

D: TRBD2
V: TRBV7-3
J: TRBJ2-3
size: many
CDR3: CASSAGTSGGKQYF
DNA: TGTGCCAGCAGCGCCGGGACTAGCGGGGGAAAGCAGTATTTT

D: -
V: TRBV7-3
J: TRBJ2-3
size: many
CDR3: CASSHLGATDTQYF
DNA: TGTGCCAGCAGCCATCTAGGGGCCACAGATACGCAGTATTTT

D: -
V: TRBV10-3
J: TRBJ1-2
size: many
CDR3: CAIRASWGLSTNYGYTF
DNA: TGTGCCATCAGAGCGTCCTGGGGACTCAGCACAAACTATGGCTACACCTTC

D: TRBD2
V: TRBV12-3/TRBV12-4
J: TRBJ2-2
size: many
CDR3: CASSPMGGRNTGELFF
DNA: TGTGCCAGCAGTCCTATGGGCGGGAGAAACACCGGGGAGCTGTTTTTT

D: -
V: TRBV29-1
J: TRBJ2-2
size: few
CDR3: CSVEETVYTGELFF
DNA: TGCAGCGTTGAGGAGACAGTTTACACCGGGGAGCTGTTTTTT

D: -
V: TRBV7-8
J: TRBJ2-1
size: many
CDR3: CASSLFRGSEQFF
DNA: TGTGCCAGCAGCTTATTTCGGGGGAGTGAGCAGTTCTTC

D: -
V: TRBV2
J: TRBJ2-5
size: few
CDR3: CASSALRETQYF
DNA: TGTGCCAGCAGTGCTCTCCGAGAGACCCAGTACTTC

D: -
V: TRBV29-1
J: TRBJ2-1
size: -
CDR3: CSVGGEQFF
DNA: TGCAGCGTTGGGGGTGAGCAGTTCTTC

D: -
V: TRBV28
J: TRBJ1-5
size: many
CDR3: CASSQTLNQPQHF
DNA: TGTGCCAGCAGTCAAACACTCAATCAGCCCCAGCATTTT

D: TRBD1
V: TRBV6-1
J: TRBJ1-2
size: -
CDR3: CASRDRVFDYGYTF
DNA: TGTGCCAGCAGAGACAGGGTCTTTGACTATGGCTACACCTTC

D: -
V: TRBV6-1
J: TRBJ2-7
size: many
CDR3: CASSGLSFSRPEQYF
DNA: TGTGCCAGCAGTGGTCTCTCTTTTAGCCGTCCAGAGCAGTACTTC

D: -
V: TRBV20-1
J: TRBJ1-2
size: -
CDR3: CSASGTKQDGFGYTF
DNA: TGCAGTGCTAGCGGGACAAAACAAGACGGTTTCGGCTACACCTTC

D: TRBD1
V: TRBV9
J: TRBJ1-2
size: -
CDR3: CASSFSGGRSYTF
DNA: TGTGCCAGCAGCTTCTCAGGGGGCAGAAGCTACACCTTC

D: -
V: TRBV28
J: TRBJ1-5
size: many
CDR3: CASTQPGGWRAQHF
DNA: TGTGCCAGCACCCAACCTGGGGGGTGGAGGGCCCAGCATTTT

D: TRBD2
V: TRBV10-3
J: TRBJ2-1
size: many
CDR3: CAIRSGNSYNEQFF
DNA: TGTGCCATCAGGAGCGGGAATTCCTACAATGAGCAGTTCTTC

D: -
V: TRBV11-3
J: TRBJ2-5
size: many
CDR3: CASSRQDQETQYF
DNA: TGTGCCAGCAGCAGACAGGATCAAGAGACCCAGTACTTC

D: TRBD2
V: TRBV5-1
J: TRBJ2-1
size: many
CDR3: CASSLRGTSEELASPYNEQFF
DNA: TGCGCCAGCAGCTTGAGGGGGACTAGCGAGGAACTCGCTTCCCCCTACAATGAGCAGTTCTTC

D: -
V: TRBV11-2
J: TRBJ2-1
size: many
CDR3: CASSGTGFNEQFF
DNA: TGTGCCAGCAGCGGTACAGGGTTTAATGAGCAGTTCTTC

D: -
V: TRBV27
J: TRBJ1-2
size: few
CDR3: CASSSRLDGYTF
DNA: TGTGCCAGCAGTTCCAGGTTGGATGGCTACACCTTC

D: -
V: TRBV10-3
J: TRBJ1-5
size: once
CDR3: CAISESIPGGGNQPQHF
DNA: TGTGCCATCAGTGAGTCGATACCAGGTGGGGGCAATCAGCCCCAGCATTTT

D: TRBD1
V: TRBV19
J: TRBJ1-5
size: -
CDR3: CASSMAGQENQPQHF
DNA: TGTGCCAGTAGTATGGCGGGACAGGAGAATCAGCCCCAGCATTTT

D: -
V: TRBV11-2
J: TRBJ1-1
size: many
CDR3: CASSLDGGSEAFF
DNA: TGTGCCAGCAGCTTAGATGGAGGCAGTGAAGCTTTCTTT

D: TRBD2
V: TRBV9
J: TRBJ2-2
size: few
CDR3: CASGVGLANTGELFF
DNA: TGTGCCAGCGGAGTGGGACTAGCGAACACCGGGGAGCTGTTTTTT

D: -
V: TRBV14
J: TRBJ2-5
size: -
CDR3: CASSQGQGNQETQYF
DNA: TGTGCCAGCAGCCAAGGCCAGGGAAACCAAGAGACCCAGTACTTC

D: -
V: TRBV20-1
J: TRBJ2-3
size: many
CDR3: CSAKTGTSTDTQYF
DNA: TGCAGTGCTAAAACAGGAACTAGCACAGATACGCAGTATTTT

D: TRBD2
V: TRBV28
J: TRBJ2-1
size: once
CDR3: CASSRAGGDEQFF
DNA: TGTGCCAGCAGTCGAGCGGGAGGGGATGAGCAGTTCTTC

D: -
V: TRBV5-1
J: TRBJ2-7
size: -
CDR3: CASSLSGFYEQYF
DNA: TGCGCCAGCAGCTTAAGTGGCTTCTACGAGCAGTACTTC

D: TRBD2
V: TRBV9
J: TRBJ2-5
size: many
CDR3: CASSVASGGITPQETQYF
DNA: TGTGCCAGCAGCGTAGCTAGCGGGGGGATTACTCCCCAAGAGACCCAGTACTTC

D: TRBD2
V: TRBV19
J: TRBJ2-3
size: -
CDR3: CASSIPGLAGVGDTQYF
DNA: TGTGCCAGTAGTATCCCCGGACTAGCGGGAGTAGGGGATACGCAGTATTTT

D: -
V: TRBV28
J: TRBJ2-2
size: few
CDR3: CASSFLRAPSTGELFF
DNA: TGTGCCAGCAGTTTTCTTCGGGCCCCCAGCACCGGGGAGCTGTTTTTT

D: TRBD2
V: TRBV6-5
J: TRBJ2-7
size: many
CDR3: CASSYDRAGASYEQYF
DNA: TGTGCCAGCAGTTACGATCGGGCGGGAGCCTCCTACGAGCAGTACTTC

D: TRBD1
V: TRBV2
J: TRBJ1-2
size: -
CDR3: CASRGDSEGYTF
DNA: TGTGCCAGCAGGGGGGACAGTGAAGGCTACACCTTC

D: TRBD1
V: TRBV6-1
J: TRBJ2-7
size: few
CDR3: CASSLRDRGCEQYF
DNA: TGTGCCAGCAGTCTCCGGGACAGGGGCTGCGAGCAGTACTTC

D: TRBD2
V: TRBV30
J: TRBJ2-4
size: many
CDR3: CAWRGGGRNIQYF
DNA: TGTGCCTGGAGGGGGGGGGGAAGGAACATTCAGTACTTC

D: TRBD1
V: TRBV3-1
J: TRBJ2-1
size: many
CDR3: CASSQGQGAYNEQFF
DNA: TGTGCCAGCAGCCAGGGTCAGGGGGCTTACAATGAGCAGTTCTTC

D: -
V: TRBV19
J: TRBJ1-2
size: -
CDR3: CALGGSRDYGYTF
DNA: TGCGCCCTTGGAGGGTCCAGGGACTATGGCTACACCTTC

D: TRBD2
V: TRBV12-5
J: TRBJ2-5
size: many
CDR3: CASGGLEGETQYF
DNA: TGTGCTAGTGGTGGACTAGAGGGGGAGACCCAGTACTTC

D: -
V: TRBV6-1
J: TRBJ2-1
size: -
CDR3: CASSETLGTQQFF
DNA: TGTGCCAGCAGTGAAACTCTGGGGACTCAGCAGTTCTTC

D: -
V: TRBV6-1
J: TRBJ2-2
size: few
CDR3: CASSVAGVDTGELFF
DNA: TGTGCCAGCTCGGTGGCAGGGGTCGACACCGGGGAGCTGTTTTTT

D: TRBD1
V: TRBV7-3
J: TRBJ2-2
size: many
CDR3: CASSSHRGTGELFF
DNA: TGTGCCAGCAGCTCCCACAGGGGCACCGGGGAGCTGTTTTTT

D: -
V: TRBV5-1
J: TRBJ1-4
size: many
CDR3: CASRRDPSDEKLFF
DNA: TGCGCCAGCAGGAGGGACCCGTCGGATGAAAAACTGTTTTTT

D: -
V: TRBV18
J: TRBJ1-2
size: many
CDR3: CASSPGGRYGYTF
DNA: TGTGCCAGCTCACCAGGGGGTCGCTATGGCTACACCTTC

D: TRBD1
V: TRBV2
J: TRBJ1-4
size: few
CDR3: CASSVRTGEVEKLFF
DNA: TGTGCCAGCAGTGTACGGACAGGGGAGGTTGAAAAACTGTTTTTT

D: -
V: TRBV3-1
J: TRBJ1-5
size: many
CDR3: CASSPKAGRGQPQHF
DNA: TGTGCCAGCAGCCCAAAGGCAGGGAGGGGACAGCCCCAGCATTTT

D: -
V: TRBV18
J: TRBJ2-7
size: many
CDR3: CASSVADSYEQYF
DNA: TGTGCCAGCTCCGTAGCGGATTCCTACGAGCAGTACTTC

D: -
V: TRBV28
J: TRBJ2-5
size: many
CDR3: CASSPGTWGKTQYF
DNA: TGTGCCAGCAGTCCCGGGACCTGGGGGAAGACCCAGTACTTC

D: TRBD1
V: TRBV9
J: TRBJ1-1
size: -
CDR3: CASSAQPGQGSRNTEAFF
DNA: TGTGCCAGCAGCGCTCAGCCGGGACAGGGTTCCCGGAACACTGAAGCTTTCTTT